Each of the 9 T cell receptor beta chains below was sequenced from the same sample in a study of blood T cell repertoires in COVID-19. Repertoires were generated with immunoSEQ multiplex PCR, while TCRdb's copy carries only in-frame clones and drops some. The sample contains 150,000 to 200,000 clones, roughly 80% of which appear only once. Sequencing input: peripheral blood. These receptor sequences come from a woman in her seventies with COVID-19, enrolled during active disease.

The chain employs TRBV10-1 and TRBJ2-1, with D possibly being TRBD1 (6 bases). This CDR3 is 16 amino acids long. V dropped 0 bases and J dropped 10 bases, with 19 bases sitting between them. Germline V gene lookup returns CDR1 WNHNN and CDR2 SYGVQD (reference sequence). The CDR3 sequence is CASSESGRGYSGEQFF. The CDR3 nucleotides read TGCGCCAGCAGTGAGTCGGGCAGGGGCTACTCGGGGGAGCAGTTCTTC.

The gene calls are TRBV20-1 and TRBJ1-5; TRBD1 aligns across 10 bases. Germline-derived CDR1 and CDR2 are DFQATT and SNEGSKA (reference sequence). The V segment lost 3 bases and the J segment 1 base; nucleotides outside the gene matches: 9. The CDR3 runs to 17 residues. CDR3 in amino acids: CSASSDRGQRSNQPQHF. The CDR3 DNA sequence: TGCAGTGCTAGTTCCGACAGGGGGCAGAGAAGCAATCAGCCCCAGCATTTT.

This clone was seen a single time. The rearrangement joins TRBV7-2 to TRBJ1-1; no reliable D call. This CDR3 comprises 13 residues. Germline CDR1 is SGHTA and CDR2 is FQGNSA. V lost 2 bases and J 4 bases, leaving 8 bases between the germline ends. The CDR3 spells CASSLTESTEAFF. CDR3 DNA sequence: TGTGCCAGCAGCTTAACGGAGAGCACTGAAGCTTTCTTT. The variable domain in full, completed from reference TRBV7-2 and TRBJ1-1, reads GAGVSQSPSNKVTEKGKDVELRCDPISGHTALYWYRQSLGQGLEFLIYFQGNSAPDKSGLPSDRFSAERTGGSVSTLTIQRTQQEDSAVYLCASSLTESTEAFFGQGTRLTVV.

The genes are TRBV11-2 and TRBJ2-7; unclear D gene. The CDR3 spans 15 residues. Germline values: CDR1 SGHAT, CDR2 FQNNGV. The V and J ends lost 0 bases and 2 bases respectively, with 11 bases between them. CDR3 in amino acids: CASSLDPGMPYEQYF. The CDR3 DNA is TGTGCCAGCAGCTTAGATCCAGGTATGCCCTACGAGCAGTACTTC. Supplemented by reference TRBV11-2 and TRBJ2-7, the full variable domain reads EAGVAQSPRYKIIEKRQSVAFWCNPISGHATLYWYQQILGQGPKLLIQFQNNGVVDDSQLPKDRFSAERLKGVDSTLKIQPAKLEDSAVYLCASSLDPGMPYEQYFGPGTRLTVT.

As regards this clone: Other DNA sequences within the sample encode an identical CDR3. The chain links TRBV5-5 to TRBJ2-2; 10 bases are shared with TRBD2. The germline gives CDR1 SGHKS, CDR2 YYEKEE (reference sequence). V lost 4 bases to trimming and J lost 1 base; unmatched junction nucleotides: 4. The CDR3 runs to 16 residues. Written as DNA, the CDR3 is TGTGCCAGCAGCCCTCGGACTAGCGGGAACACCGGGGAGCTGTTTTTT. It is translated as CASSPRTSGNTGELFF.

The CDR3 sequence is CASSLAGGSWAYNEQYF. The CDR3 DNA sequence: TGTGCCAGCAGCTTAGCGGGGGGGTCTTGGGCTTATAACGAGCAGTACTTC. The chain employs TRBV7-2 and TRBJ2-7; 7 bases agree with TRBD2. Germline assignment: CDR1 SGHTA and CDR2 FQGNSA. V gave up 0 bases and J gave up 5 bases; unmatched junction bases: 13. The CDR3 has 17 amino acids.

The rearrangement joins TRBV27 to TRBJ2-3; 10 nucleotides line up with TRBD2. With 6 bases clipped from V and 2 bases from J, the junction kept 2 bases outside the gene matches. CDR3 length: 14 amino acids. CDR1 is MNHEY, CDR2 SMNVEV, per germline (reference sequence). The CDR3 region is CASRLAGTTDTQYF. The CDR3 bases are TGTGCCAGCAGACTAGCGGGGACCACAGATACGCAGTATTTT.

CDR3 sequence reads: CASSPQGKRDGYTF. CDR3 nucleotides: TGTGCCAGCAGTCCACAGGGTAAGAGGGATGGCTACACCTTC. The chain has TRBV28 and TRBJ1-2; possible D gene TRBD1, 6 bases. CDR3 length: 14 amino acids. Trimming removed 5 bases at V and 6 bases at J, with 16 bases between. Germline lookup yields CDR1 MDHEN and CDR2 SYDVKM.

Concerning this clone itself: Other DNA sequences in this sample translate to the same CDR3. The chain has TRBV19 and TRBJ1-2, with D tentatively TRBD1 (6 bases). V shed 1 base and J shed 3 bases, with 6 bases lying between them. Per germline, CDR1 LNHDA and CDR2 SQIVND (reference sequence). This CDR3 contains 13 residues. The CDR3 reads CASSIAGDYGYTF. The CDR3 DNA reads TGTGCCAGTAGTATAGCAGGGGACTATGGCTACACCTTC.